This T cell receptor (beta chain) was identified in a study of identical twins (dated by TCRdb to 2016 to 2017). As for the study more broadly: The study deep-sequenced TCR alpha and beta repertoires from monozygotic twins, unrelated adults of various ages and cord blood to test whether fetal clonotypes persist. To rule out contamination, replicate twin experiments were performed at different times with different library preparation protocols.

Study-wide conclusions, independent of this receptor: Excess twin sharing in beta out-of-frame sequences was weaker because fewer shared sequences lowered the signal-to-noise ratio. Abundant cord blood beta clonotypes had fewer insertions, young adult naive repertoires showed a similar but weaker trend, and memory repertoires showed no such trend. Conclusions relied on cross-sectional statistical analysis, since the same donors could not be followed over many years. In monozygotic twins, out-of-frame TCR alpha sharing was systematically underestimated by recombination models, although the models agreed with sharing between unrelated individuals. Invariant T cells such as MAIT and iNKT could partly confound zero-insertion analyses, though diverse VJ usage argued against this for most clonotypes. Compared with coincidental sharing between unrelated individuals, out-of-frame TCR alpha sequences shared between twins showed an excess of sequences with low generation probability.

The library was generated by 5' RACE. Sequencer: Illumina HiSeq 2000. Template switching added a universal primer binding site, and the final cDNA carried a unique molecular identifier that allowed TCR cDNA molecules to be counted accurately. Specific primers in the conserved constant-segment region were used to synthesize first-strand cDNA for the TCR alpha and beta chains. To control for contamination, every cDNA library was double barcoded, receiving both a SMART-Mk sample barcode and Illumina barcodes. TruSeq adapter sequences, together with Illumina sample barcodes, were added in two successive PCR steps. Sequencing of the TCR alpha and beta cDNA libraries was done on the Illumina HiSeq platform using custom primers. The study's processing was this. MiGEC was used to process raw reads and extract unique molecular identifiers, and MiXCR was used to find CDR3 positions. Recombination models were inferred per individual with the repgenHMM and IGoR tools using an EM algorithm. The tcR package in R was used for shared clonotype analysis, with sharing normalized by the product of cloneset sizes. Out-of-frame nonproductive sequences were analyzed to study raw recombination free of thymic and clonal selection effects. TCRdb took the public reads, trimmed them with fastp at Q25, ran MiXCR for clone calling and kept in-frame beta chains. CDR3 protein sequences are deduplicated, and each keeps its most common genes and DNA. The V and J calls shown here were made by TCRdb, not taken from the authors' results. For this sample the table gives a few hundred thousand distinct CDR3 sequences, of which approximately 9.6% were detected only once. The ten most abundant clones make up roughly 3% of the sample.

All donors were healthy Caucasians. The twin cohort consisted of three pairs of female monozygotic twins, all aged 18 to 29 years. The RNA used for TCR libraries was isolated from peripheral blood mononuclear cells. This clonotype was counted ten times or more. This clone's antigen is unknown. No base-level quality is on record; no much larger clone is a single base apart. This sample also belongs to another study, concerning yellow fever vaccine responses in identical twins. That second report states: According to the authors, in identical twins the way T cells responded to vaccination appeared partly convergent and partly personalized. In identical twins, the study followed T cell clones that responded to the vaccine with precision.

Input material: PBMCs. This receptor was obtained from a woman aged 18-29 years in good health.

The nucleotide sequence reads TGCAGTGCTCCCCCAGCAGGCGCCGAGACCCAGTACTTC. The encoded protein is CSAPPAGAETQYF. The chain joins TRBV20-1 to TRBJ2-5; no D gene can be assigned with confidence. V is clipped by 5 bases and J by 5 bases, and the sequence between their germline boundaries is 15 bases long. The germline V gene (reference sequence) supplies CDR1 DFQATT and CDR2 SNEGSKA. Its CDR3 holds 13 amino acids, cysteine through phenylalanine. This entry keeps only the CDR3 DNA: 39 bases, framed from base 1.